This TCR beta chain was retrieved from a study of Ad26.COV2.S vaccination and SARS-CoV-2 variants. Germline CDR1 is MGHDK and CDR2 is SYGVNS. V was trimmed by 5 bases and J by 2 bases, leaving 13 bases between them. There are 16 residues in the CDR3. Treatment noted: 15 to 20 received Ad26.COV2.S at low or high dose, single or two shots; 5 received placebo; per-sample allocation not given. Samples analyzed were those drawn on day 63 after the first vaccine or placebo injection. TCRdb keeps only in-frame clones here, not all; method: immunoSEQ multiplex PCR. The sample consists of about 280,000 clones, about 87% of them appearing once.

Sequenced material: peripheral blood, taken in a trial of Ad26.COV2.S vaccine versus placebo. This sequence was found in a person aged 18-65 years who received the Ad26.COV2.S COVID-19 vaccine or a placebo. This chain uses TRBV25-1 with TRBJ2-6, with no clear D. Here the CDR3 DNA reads TGTGCCAGCAGTCCTCTTGTTAGGGCTGGGGCCAACGTCCTGACTTTC. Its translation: CASSPLVRAGANVLTF.